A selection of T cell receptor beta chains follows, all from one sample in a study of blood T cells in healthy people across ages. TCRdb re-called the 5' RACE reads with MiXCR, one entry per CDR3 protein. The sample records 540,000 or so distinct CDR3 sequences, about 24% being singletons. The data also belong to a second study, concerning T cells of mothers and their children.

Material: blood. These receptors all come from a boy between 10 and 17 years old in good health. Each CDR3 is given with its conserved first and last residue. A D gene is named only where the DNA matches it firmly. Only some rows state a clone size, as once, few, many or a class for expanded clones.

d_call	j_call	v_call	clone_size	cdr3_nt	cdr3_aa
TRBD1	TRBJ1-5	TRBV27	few	TGTGCCAGCAGTACAGGGGAAAATCAGCCCCAGCATTTT	CASSTGENQPQHF
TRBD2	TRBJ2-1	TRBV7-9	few	TGTACCAGCAGTCCCCCTGGAGCGGGAGGGTACAATGAGCAGTTCTTC	CTSSPPGAGGYNEQFF
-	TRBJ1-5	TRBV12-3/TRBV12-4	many	TGTGCCAGCAGTTTAGGGGGGCGCAGCAATCAGCCCCAGCATTTT	CASSLGGRSNQPQHF
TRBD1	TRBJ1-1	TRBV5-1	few	TGCGCCAGCAGCTCTGACAGGGGGGAACCCTGGACTGAAGCTTTCTTT	CASSSDRGEPWTEAFF
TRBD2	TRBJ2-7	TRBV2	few	TGTGCCGGGGGCGGGGGGAACGAGCAGTACTTC	CAGGGGNEQYF
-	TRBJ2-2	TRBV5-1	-	TGCGCCAGCAGCTTAGCAGGTGAAGGATCCGGGGAGCTGTTTTTT	CASSLAGEGSGELFF
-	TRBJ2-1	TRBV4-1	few	TGCGCCAGCAGCCAAGGCGCGGGGAAAAAGGGCAATGAGCAGTTCTTC	CASSQGAGKKGNEQFF
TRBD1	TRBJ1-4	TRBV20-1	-	TGCAGTGCTAGAGTTGGGACAGGCAATGAAAAACTGTTTTTT	CSARVGTGNEKLFF
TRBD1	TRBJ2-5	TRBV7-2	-	TGTGCCAGCAGCTTCACCCGACAGGGTTTAGAGACCCAGTACTTC	CASSFTRQGLETQYF
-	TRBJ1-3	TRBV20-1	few	TGCAGTGCTAGACTGACAGGACGAGGAAACACCATATATTTT	CSARLTGRGNTIYF
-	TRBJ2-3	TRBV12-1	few	TGTGCCAGCAGCCCCTTCCGTGATACGCAGTATTTT	CASSPFRDTQYF
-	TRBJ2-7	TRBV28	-	TGTGCCAGCCAGATCCGCGAGGCATACGAGCAGTACTTC	CASQIREAYEQYF
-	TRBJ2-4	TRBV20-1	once	TGCAGTGCTACTCGACGGTTAGCCAAAAACATTCAGTACTTC	CSATRRLAKNIQYF
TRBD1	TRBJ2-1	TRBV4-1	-	TGCGCCAGCAGCCAAGACTCCAGGGGGAATGAGCAGTTCTTC	CASSQDSRGNEQFF
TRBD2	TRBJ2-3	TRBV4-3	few	TGCGCCAGCAGCCAAGAGAACGGGGGGTCGGCAGATACGCAGTATTTT	CASSQENGGSADTQYF
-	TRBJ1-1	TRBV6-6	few	TGTGCCAGCAGCAGGGTTGGAGCTGAAGCTTTCTTT	CASSRVGAEAFF